This TCR beta chain was sequenced for a study of blood T cell repertoires in COVID-19 (dated by TCRdb to 2019 to 2021). Study-wide context: The collaborator samples originated in the United States, Italy and Spain and spanned the acute and convalescent phases of COVID-19. A de-identified subject ID, COVID-19 status, age in years and sex were almost always included in the sample metadata. Deeply sampled blood TCRbeta repertoires from subjects exposed to, actively infected with, or recovered from COVID-19 were included in the dataset. The repertoires were made available in a free public database intended to serve as a resource for research on the immune response to SARS-CoV-2. The material from the prospective study consisted of cDNA or gDNA derived from T cells, B-cell-depleted T cells, or PBMCs. HLA class I and class II types, where available, came from metadata supplied by the sample provider rather than from assay-based typing. The samples were drawn from the first 160 participants of the ongoing ImmuneRACE study and from roughly 1,300 subjects provided by 6 global collaborators. Study-wide findings and limitations: Clinical and demographic metadata were provided uncurated, with the amount varying by source and participant.

The junction shows trimming of 4 bases on V and 5 bases on J, and the gene matches do not reach 13 bases of it. The CDR3 has 16 amino acids, counting the end cysteine and phenylalanine. Only the CDR3 region is kept as DNA, spanning 48 bases read in frame from base 1. The germline V gene gives CDR1 as SGDLS and CDR2 as YYNGEE. The immunoSEQ Assay, a bias-controlled multiplex PCR, was used to amplify TCRbeta CDR3 regions from genomic DNA. The authors processed their data as follows. Within the assay, amplification of reference gene primers was used to estimate how many nucleated cells each sample contained. To quantify the absolute abundance of each unique TCRbeta CDR3 rearrangement, sequence reads were collapsed and filtered. For each sample, productive Simpson clonality was calculated as the square root of Simpson's diversity index over productive rearrangements. TCRdb limited this immuneACCESS table to in-frame rearrangements with V and J called. A share of clones is missing; checked studies link under half to unresolved V genes, and the rest is unexplained. V and J calls and clone size follow that table, whereas D and trimming were derived from the DNA. This sample comprises a few hundred thousand clones, 86% of them detected only once. Around 6.5% of the sample rests with the top ten.

Each collaborating institution followed its own protocols to collect whole blood in K2EDTA tubes. Collaborator samples were shipped for TCRbeta analysis as frozen whole blood, isolated PBMCs, or DNA extracted from either sample type. As to this clone: What this receptor recognizes is not known. No quality values exist for individual bases; no much larger clone is one base distant.

The specimen was peripheral blood. The source of this sequence is a man in his 60s with acute or convalescent COVID-19. The sequence is built from TRBV9 and TRBJ2-3, with 7 bases aligning to TRBD2. The sequenced DNA is TGTGCCAGCAGCCTGAGAGGATCTAGCGGTAGAGATACGCAGTATTTT. The translation is CASSLRGSSGRDTQYF.